The clone carrying this T cell receptor (beta chain) was recorded a few times. Its antigen is still unknown. The study ran the assay at deep level. Clones were read by immunoSEQ multiplex PCR, and TCRdb kept only the in-frame ones, dropping some. Of about 300,000 clones in the sample, under 80% were seen once. Germline-derived CDR1 and CDR2 are SGHNT and YYREEE (reference sequence). Trimming cost V 4 bases and J 4 bases; bases outside gene matches: 11. This CDR3 is 16 amino acids long. This specimen comes from a study of shared clonotypes between healthy human individuals. Notes on the study in general: Clonotypes not shared had lower generation probabilities than those common to all four donors.

The sequence was collected from a young man in good health. The specimen sequenced was memory CD4+ T cells sorted from blood. The sample's subset: CD45RA-negative fraction. The J gene is TRBJ2-5, the V gene TRBV5-4; 9 bases are a match to TRBD2. The CDR3 loop is CASSKNPGLAVETQYF. The CDR3 bases are TGTGCCAGCAGCAAAAACCCGGGACTAGCAGTAGAGACCCAGTACTTC.